This TCR beta chain was profiled in a study of blood T cells in healthy people across ages. Combining a sample-barcoded 5' primer with a J-beta primer mix, a second PCR ran for roughly 7 to 11 cycles. TCRdb passed the 5' RACE reads through MiXCR, listing each CDR3 protein once. The data contain about a million distinct CDR3 sequences, approximately 49% of them singletons. Sequencing was done on a sample of blood. The TCR comes from a man aged 25 to 45 in good health.

CDR3 in DNA: TGTGCCATCAGTGAGGCGAGGGGGGACCTCTATGGCTACACCTTC. Protein product: CAISEARGDLYGYTF. V and J are TRBV10-3 and TRBJ1-2; maybe TRBD1 (6 bases). Trimming removed 2 bases at V and 4 bases at J, with 14 bases between. Germline V lookup: CDR1 ENHRY, CDR2 SYGVKD. CDR3 length: 15 residues.